Listed below are T cell receptor beta chains from one sample, sequenced in a study of spatial heterogeneity in lung cancer. TCRdb independently ran MiXCR on the 5' RACE reads; one entry per CDR3 protein. The sample lists 90,000 or so distinct CDR3 sequences, approximately 8.9% occurring once. The sample was PBMCs, taken at surgery. The source is a male donor with early-stage non-small cell lung cancer. Both conserved end residues are trimmed from each CDR3. The order of the fields is D gene, V gene, CDR3 protein. The D gene is left open where the match is weak.

>.|TRBV29-1
SVVGTLDSSYEQY
>.|TRBV9
ASSVEIGNYEQY
>.|TRBV2
ASGAQSNQPQH
>.|TRBV28
ASRRMPREDYGYT
>.|TRBV20-1
SARDRDGGSMNTEAF
>.|TRBV6-6
ASSYSGISGANVLT
>.|TRBV6-5
ASRRTHGGSPLH
>TRBD1|TRBV29-1
SVASRDRVQF
>.|TRBV5-1
ASSLGGSTGELF
>.|TRBV5-1
ASSLSGDIQY
>TRBD1|TRBV7-7
ASSEQGAATQY
>.|TRBV24-1
ATSFRQPVGTEAF
>.|TRBV27
ASSLQRAGDTGELF
>.|TRBV5-1
ASSSGAGAETQY
>TRBD1|TRBV29-1
SVGDRGDSPLH
>.|TRBV5-1
ASSLASLQDAGYT
>.|TRBV5-5
ASSLDRSEQY
>.|TRBV28
ASNSGAGSEKLF
>TRBD1|TRBV20-1
SARDLGQGYNSPLH
>.|TRBV6-6
ASTPSYSYEQY
>.|TRBV29-1
SVPGTTKRETQY
>.|TRBV20-1
SAKARDYNQPQH
>.|TRBV9
ASSVDVRGTEAF
>TRBD1|TRBV29-1
SVAGQASYEQY
>TRBD2|TRBV20-1
SARDSAGAGETQY
>.|TRBV7-2
ASSLATGGTEAF
>.|TRBV5-1
ASRIGGTYEQY
>.|TRBV3-1
ASSQQINEKLF
>.|TRBV5-1
ASSPLGAVALNTQY
>TRBD2|TRBV6-2/TRBV6-3
ASSPGTSGPFQETQY
>TRBD2|TRBV28
ASRILAGSNEQY
>.|TRBV5-1
ASSLEDDTEAF
>TRBD1|TRBV7-3
ASSFGQAGYT
>TRBD1|TRBV28
ASSITPGQGAYGYT
>TRBD2|TRBV7-8
ASSSTGRDYYNEQF
>.|TRBV24-1
ATSDYRQGHGYT
>TRBD1|TRBV5-1
ASSTLQGASYEQY
>.|TRBV30
AWSWGSNEKLF
>.|TRBV5-1
ASSLRPENEQY
>.|TRBV7-9
ASSLEASMNTEAF
>TRBD2|TRBV27
ASASGGAGGQF
>.|TRBV28
ASGRGTQY
>TRBD1|TRBV11-2
ASSFGTGPQY
>TRBD1|TRBV7-9
ASSLVGTGGHEQY
>.|TRBV2
ASSEDREETQY
>TRBD2|TRBV7-2
ASSLPSGEEQF
>.|TRBV5-1
ASSPRPGLNTEAF
>TRBD2|TRBV10-2
ASRLAGGQGGTQY
>.|TRBV14
ASSPSPIHTQY
>.|TRBV29-1
SVEFRNEQF
>TRBD1|TRBV7-2
ASSLGQGYNQPQH
>.|TRBV29-1
SVEGIAASSTDTQY